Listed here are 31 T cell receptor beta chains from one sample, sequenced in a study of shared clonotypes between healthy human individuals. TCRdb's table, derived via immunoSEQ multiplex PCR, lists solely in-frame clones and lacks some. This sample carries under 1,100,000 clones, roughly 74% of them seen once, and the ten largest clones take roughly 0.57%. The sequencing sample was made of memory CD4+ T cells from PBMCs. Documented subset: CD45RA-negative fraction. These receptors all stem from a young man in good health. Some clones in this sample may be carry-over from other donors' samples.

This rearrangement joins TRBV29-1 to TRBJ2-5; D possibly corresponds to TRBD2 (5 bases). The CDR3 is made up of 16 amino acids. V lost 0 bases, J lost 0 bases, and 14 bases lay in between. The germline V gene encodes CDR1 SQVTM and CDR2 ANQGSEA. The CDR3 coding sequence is TGCAGCGTTGAAGATCTGAGGGAGTGGCACCAAGAGACCCAGTACTTC. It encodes CSVEDLREWHQETQYF.

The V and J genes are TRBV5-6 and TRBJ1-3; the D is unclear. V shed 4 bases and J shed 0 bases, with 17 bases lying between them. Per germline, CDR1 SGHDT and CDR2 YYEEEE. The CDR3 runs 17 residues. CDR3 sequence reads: CASSIGRWYYSGNTIYF. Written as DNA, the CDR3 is TGTGCCAGCAGCATCGGACGGTGGTACTACTCTGGAAACACCATATATTTT.

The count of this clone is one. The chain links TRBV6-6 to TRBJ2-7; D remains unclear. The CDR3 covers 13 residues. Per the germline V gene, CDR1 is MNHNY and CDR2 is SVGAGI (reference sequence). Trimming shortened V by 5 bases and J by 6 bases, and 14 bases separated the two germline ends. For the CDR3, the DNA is TGTGCCAGCAGTATCCCCGGTTTCGGCGAGCAGTACTTC. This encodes CASSIPGFGEQYF.

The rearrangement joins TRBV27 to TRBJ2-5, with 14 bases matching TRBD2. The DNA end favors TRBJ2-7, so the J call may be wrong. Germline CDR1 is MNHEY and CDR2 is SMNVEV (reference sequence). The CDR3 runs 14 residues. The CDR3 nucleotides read TGTGCCAGCAGCAGACTAGCGGGAGGGAACGAGCAGTACTTC. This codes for CASSRLAGGNEQYF.

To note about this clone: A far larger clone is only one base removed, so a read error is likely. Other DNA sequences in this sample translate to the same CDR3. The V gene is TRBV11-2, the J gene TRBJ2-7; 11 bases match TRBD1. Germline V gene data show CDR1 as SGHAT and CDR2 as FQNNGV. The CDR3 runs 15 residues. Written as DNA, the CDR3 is TGTGCTAGCAGCCCCTGGACAGGGGGCTCCGACGAGCAGTACTTC. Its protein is CASSPWTGGSDEQYF.

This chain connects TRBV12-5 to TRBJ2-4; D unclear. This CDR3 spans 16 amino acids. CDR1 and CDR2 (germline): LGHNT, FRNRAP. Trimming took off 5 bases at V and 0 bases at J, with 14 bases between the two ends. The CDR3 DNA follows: TGTGCTAGTGGTCCTGGCGTACGGGTAGCCAAAAACATTCAGTACTTC. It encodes CASGPGVRVAKNIQYF.

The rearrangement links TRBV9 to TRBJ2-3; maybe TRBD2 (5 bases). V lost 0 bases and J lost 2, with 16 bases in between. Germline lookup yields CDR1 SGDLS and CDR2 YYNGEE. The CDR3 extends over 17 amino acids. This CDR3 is CASSVEIGGYPTDTQYF. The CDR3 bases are TGTGCCAGCAGCGTAGAGATTGGAGGATACCCCACAGATACGCAGTATTTT.

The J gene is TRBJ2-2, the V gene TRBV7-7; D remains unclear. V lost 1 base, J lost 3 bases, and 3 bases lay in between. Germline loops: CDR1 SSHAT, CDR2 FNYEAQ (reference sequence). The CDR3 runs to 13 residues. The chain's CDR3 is CASSLGDTGELFF. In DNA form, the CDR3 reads TGTGCCAGCAGCTTAGGGGACACCGGGGAGCTGTTTTTT.

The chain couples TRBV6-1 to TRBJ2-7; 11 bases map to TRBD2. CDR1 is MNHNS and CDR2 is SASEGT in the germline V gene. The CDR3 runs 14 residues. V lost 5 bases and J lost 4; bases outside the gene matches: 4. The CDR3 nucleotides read TGTGCCAGCAGTCTTAGCGGGAGGGAGTACGAGCAGTACTTC. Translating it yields CASSLSGREYEQYF.

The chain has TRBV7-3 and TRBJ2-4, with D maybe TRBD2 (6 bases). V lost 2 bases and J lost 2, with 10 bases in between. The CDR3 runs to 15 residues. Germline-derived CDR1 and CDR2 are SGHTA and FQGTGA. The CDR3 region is CASSLGGDSKNIQYF. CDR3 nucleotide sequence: TGTGCCAGCAGCTTAGGAGGGGATTCCAAAAACATTCAGTACTTC.

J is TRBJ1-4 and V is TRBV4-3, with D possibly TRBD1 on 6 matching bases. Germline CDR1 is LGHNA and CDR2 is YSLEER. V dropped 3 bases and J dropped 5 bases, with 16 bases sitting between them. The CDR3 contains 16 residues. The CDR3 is CASSQGPTGRNEKLFF. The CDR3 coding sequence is TGCGCCAGCAGCCAGGGCCCCACAGGGCGGAATGAAAAACTGTTTTTT.

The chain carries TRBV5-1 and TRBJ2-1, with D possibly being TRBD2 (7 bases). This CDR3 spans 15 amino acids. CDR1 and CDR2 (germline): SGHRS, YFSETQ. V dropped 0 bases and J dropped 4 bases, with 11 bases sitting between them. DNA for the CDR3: TGCGCCAGCAGCTTGGGCGGGGGCGCATACAATGAGCAGTTCTTC. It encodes CASSLGGGAYNEQFF. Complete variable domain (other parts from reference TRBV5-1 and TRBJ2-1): KAGVTQTPRYLIKTRGQQVTLSCSPISGHRSVSWYQQTPGQGLQFLFEYFSETQRNKGNFPGRFSGRQFSNSRSEMNVSTLELGDSALYLCASSLGGGAYNEQFFGPGTRLTVL.

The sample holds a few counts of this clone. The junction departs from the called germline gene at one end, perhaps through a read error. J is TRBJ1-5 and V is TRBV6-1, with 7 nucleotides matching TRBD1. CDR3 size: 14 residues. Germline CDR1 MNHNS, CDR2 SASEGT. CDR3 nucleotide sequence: TGTGCCAGCAGGGAAGGACAGGTACATCAGCCCCAGCATTTT. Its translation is CASREGQVHQPQHF.

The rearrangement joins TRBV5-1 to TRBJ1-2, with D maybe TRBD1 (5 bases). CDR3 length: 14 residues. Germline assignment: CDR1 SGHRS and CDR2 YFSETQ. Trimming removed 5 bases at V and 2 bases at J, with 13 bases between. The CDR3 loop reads CASRPGPTNYGYTF. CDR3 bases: TGCGCCAGCAGACCGGGACCTACGAACTATGGCTACACCTTC.

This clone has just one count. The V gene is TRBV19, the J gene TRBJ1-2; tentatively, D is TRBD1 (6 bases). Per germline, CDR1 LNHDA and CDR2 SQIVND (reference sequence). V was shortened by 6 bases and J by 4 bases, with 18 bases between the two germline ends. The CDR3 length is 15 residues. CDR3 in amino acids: CASRRGHQSIYGYTF. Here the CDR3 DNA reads TGTGCCAGTAGGCGGGGACACCAAAGTATCTATGGCTACACCTTC.

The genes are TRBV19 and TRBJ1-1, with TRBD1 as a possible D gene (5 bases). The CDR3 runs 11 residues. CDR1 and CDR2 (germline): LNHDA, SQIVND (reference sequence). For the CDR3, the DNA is TGTTTTTCGGGGGTGGACACTGAAGCTTTCTTT. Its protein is CFSGVDTEAFF.

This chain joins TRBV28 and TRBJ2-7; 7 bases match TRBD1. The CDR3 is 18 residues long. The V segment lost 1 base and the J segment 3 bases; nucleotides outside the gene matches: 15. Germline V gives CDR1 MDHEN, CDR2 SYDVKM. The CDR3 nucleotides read TGTGCCAGCAGTTTATCCCCGTCTCTGACAGGGTCGGACTACGAGCAGTACTTC. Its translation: CASSLSPSLTGSDYEQYF.

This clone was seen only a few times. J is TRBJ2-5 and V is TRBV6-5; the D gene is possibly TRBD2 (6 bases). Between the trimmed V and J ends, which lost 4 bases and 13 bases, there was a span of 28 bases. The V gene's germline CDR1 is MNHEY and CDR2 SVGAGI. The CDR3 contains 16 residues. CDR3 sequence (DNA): TGTGCCAGCAGTTCGAGCCCCGGACTATCATTGAACTTGAGGTACTTC. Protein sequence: CASSSSPGLSLNLRYF.

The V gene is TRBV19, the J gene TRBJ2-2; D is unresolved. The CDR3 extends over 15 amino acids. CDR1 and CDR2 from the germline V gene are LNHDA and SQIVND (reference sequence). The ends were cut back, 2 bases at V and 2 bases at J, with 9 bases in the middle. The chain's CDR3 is CASSISASNTGELFF. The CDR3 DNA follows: TGTGCCAGTAGTATATCGGCCAGCAACACCGGGGAGCTGTTTTTT.

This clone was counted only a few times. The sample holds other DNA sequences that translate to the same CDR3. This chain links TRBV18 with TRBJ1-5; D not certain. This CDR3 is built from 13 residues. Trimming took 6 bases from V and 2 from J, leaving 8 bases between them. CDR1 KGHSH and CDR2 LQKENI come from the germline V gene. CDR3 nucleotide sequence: TGTGCCAGCTCCCCCTCTGGCAATCAGCCCCAGCATTTT. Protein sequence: CASSPSGNQPQHF.

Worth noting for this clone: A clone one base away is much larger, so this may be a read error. This chain's CDR3 is CASSLTGGYIEAFF. CDR3 DNA: TGTGCCAGCAGTTTAACAGGGGGCTACATTGAAGCTTTCTTT. This chain links TRBV28 with TRBJ1-1; 9 nucleotides align to TRBD1. Per the germline V gene, CDR1 is MDHEN and CDR2 is SYDVKM. The CDR3 is made up of 14 amino acids. V lost 2 bases and J lost 7; bases outside the gene matches: 5.

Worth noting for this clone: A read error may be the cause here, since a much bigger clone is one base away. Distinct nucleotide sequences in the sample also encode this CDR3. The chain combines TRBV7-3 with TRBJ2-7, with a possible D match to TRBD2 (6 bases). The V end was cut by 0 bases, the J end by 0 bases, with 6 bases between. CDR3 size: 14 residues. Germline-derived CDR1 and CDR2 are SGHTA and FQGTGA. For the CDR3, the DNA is TGTGCCAGCAGCTTAACTAGCGGCTCCTACGAGCAGTACTTC. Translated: CASSLTSGSYEQYF. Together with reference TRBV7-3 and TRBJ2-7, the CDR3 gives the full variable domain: GAGVSQTPSNKVTEKGKYVELRCDPISGHTALYWYRQSLGQGPEFLIYFQGTGAADDSGLPNDRFFAVRPEGSVSTLKIQRTERGDSAVYLCASSLTSGSYEQYFGPGTRLTVT.

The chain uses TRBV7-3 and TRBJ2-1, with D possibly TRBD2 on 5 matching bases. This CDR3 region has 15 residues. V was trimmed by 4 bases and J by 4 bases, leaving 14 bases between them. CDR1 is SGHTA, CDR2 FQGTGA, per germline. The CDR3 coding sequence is TGTGCCAGCAGCTCTACTAGAGGAGCTTACAATGAGCAGTTCTTC. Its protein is CASSSTRGAYNEQFF.

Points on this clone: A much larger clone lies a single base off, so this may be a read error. The CDR3 sequence: CARRRVTGQETQYF. In DNA form, the CDR3 reads TGTGCCCGCAGACGAGTAACGGGACAAGAGACCCAGTACTTC. The rearrangement uses TRBV6-5 and TRBJ2-5; a weak D match, TRBD2 (5 bases). Germline assignment: CDR1 MNHEY and CDR2 SVGAGI. The CDR3 is made up of 14 amino acids.

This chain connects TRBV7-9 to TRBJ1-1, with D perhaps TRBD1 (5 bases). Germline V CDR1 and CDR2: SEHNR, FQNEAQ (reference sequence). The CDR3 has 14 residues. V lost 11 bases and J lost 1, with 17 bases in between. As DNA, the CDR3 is TGTGCCGGCCGGATGGACATCAGGAACACTGAAGCTTTCTTT. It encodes CAGRMDIRNTEAFF.

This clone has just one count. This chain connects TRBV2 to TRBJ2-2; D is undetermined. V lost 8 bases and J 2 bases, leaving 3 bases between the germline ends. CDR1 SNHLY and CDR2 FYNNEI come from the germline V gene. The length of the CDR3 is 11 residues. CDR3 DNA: TGTGCCAGCGTCAACACCGGGGAGCTGTTTTTT. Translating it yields CASVNTGELFF. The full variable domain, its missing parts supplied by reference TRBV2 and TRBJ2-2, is EPEVTQTPSHQVTQMGQEVILRCVPISNHLYFYWYRQILGQKVEFLVSFYNNEISEKSEIFDDQFSVERPDGSNFTLKIRSTKLEDSAMYFCASVNTGELFFGEGSRLTVL.

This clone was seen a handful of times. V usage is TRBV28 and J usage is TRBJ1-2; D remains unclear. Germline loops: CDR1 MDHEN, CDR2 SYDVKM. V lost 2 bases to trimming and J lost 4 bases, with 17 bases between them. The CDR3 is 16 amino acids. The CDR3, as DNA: TGTGCCAGCAGTTTAGTGTTCGGGCCGGTGGGCTATGGCTACACCTTC. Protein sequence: CASSLVFGPVGYGYTF.

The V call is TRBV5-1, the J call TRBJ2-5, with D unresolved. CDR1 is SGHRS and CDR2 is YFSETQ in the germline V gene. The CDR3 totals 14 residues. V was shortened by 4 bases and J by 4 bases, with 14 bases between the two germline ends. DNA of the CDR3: TGCGCCAGCAGCCCCCGATCCCCGCGAGAGACCCAGTACTTC. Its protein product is CASSPRSPRETQYF. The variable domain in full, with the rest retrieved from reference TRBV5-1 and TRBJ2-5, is KAGVTQTPRYLIKTRGQQVTLSCSPISGHRSVSWYQQTPGQGLQFLFEYFSETQRNKGNFPGRFSGRQFSNSRSEMNVSTLELGDSALYLCASSPRSPRETQYFGPGTRLLVL.

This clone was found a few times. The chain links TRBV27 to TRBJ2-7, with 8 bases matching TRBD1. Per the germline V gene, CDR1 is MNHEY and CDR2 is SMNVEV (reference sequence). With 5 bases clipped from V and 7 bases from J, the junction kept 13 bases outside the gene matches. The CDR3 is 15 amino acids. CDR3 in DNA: TGTGCCAGCAGTCGTAACTCAGGGGGCGGGTATGAGCAGTACTTC. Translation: CASSRNSGGGYEQYF.

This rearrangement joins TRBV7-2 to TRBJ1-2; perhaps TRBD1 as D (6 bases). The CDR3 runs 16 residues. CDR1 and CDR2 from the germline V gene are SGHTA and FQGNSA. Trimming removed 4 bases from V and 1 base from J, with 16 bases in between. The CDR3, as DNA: TGTGCCAGCAGCTACACAGGGTCGAGGGGTAACTATGGCTACACCTTC. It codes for CASSYTGSRGNYGYTF.

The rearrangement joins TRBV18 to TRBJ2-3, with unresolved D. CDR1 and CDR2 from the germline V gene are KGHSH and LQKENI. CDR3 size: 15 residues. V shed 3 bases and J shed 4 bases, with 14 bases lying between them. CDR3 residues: CASSPVGLSSDTQYF. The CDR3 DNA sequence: TGTGCCAGCTCACCCGTGGGTCTGTCATCAGATACGCAGTATTTT.